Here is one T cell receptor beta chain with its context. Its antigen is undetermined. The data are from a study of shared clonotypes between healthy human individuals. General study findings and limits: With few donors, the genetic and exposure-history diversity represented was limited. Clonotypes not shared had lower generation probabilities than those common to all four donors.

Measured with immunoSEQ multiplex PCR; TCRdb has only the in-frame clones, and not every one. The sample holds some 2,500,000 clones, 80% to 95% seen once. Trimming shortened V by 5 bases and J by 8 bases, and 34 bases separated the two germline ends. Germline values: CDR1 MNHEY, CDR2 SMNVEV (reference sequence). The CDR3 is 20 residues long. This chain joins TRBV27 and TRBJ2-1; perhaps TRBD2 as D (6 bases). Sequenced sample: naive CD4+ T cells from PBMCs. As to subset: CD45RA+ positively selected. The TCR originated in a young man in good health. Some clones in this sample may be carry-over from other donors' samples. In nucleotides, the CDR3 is TGTGCCAGCAGTCCATTCAAAACAACCGCTAGCGCAGTCCCCCCCCATGAGCAGTTCTTC. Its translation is CASSPFKTTASAVPPHEQFF.